The 28 T cell receptor beta chains presented below share a single source sample, sequenced in a study of long-term antiretroviral therapy in people with HIV. Assay version v3.0 of immunoSEQ was used, and it was run at survey level. Sequencing was performed with immunoSEQ multiplex PCR; in TCRdb, only in-frame clones are kept and a portion is missing. The data hold about 18,000 clones, with 75% to 90% observed a single time. The sample was unsorted PBMCs, taken 4.2 years after starting antiretroviral therapy. The receptors were gathered from a man in his forties or fifties with HIV.

The chain employs TRBV6-1 and TRBJ2-2; maybe TRBD1 (6 bases). Between the trimmed V and J ends, which lost 0 bases and 8 bases, there was a span of 10 bases. Germline CDR1 is MNHNS and CDR2 is SASEGT. This CDR3 has 14 residues. CDR3 sequence reads: CASSEAQGLGELFF. The CDR3, as DNA: TGTGCCAGCAGTGAAGCGCAGGGGCTGGGGGAGCTGTTTTTT.

The rearrangement joins TRBV4-3 to TRBJ2-7; 7 nucleotides match TRBD2. CDR3 size: 13 residues. J lost 5 bases, V lost 4 bases, and 5 bases had no gene match. The germline CDR1 and CDR2 sequences are LGHNA and YSLEER. The chain's CDR3 is CASSPTSLDEQYF. In nucleotides, the CDR3 is TGCGCCAGCAGCCCGACTAGCTTGGACGAGCAGTACTTC.

This sequence joins TRBV11-3 and TRBJ1-1; D gene ambiguous. The CDR3 loop spans 13 amino acids. Trimming took off 4 bases at V and 2 bases at J, with 8 bases between the two ends. CDR1 and CDR2 from the germline V gene are SGHNT and YENEEA. This chain's CDR3 is CASSYGENTEAFF. CDR3 nucleotide sequence: TGTGCCAGCAGCTATGGGGAAAACACTGAAGCTTTCTTT.

This chain links TRBV4-3 with TRBJ1-3; D perhaps matches TRBD1 (6 bases). The germline gives CDR1 LGHNA, CDR2 YSLEER. Trimming removed 0 bases from V and 2 bases from J, with 8 bases in between. This CDR3 is built from 15 residues. CDR3 DNA: TGCGCCAGCAGCCAAGATTACAGGGCTGGAAACACCATATATTTT. Amino acid sequence: CASSQDYRAGNTIYF.

This clone was observed a few times. CDR3 loop: CASSPRGAGGPGELFF. CDR3 nucleotide sequence: TGTGCCAGCAGCCCGAGGGGAGCGGGGGGGCCCGGGGAGCTGTTTTTT. The V and J genes are TRBV5-5 and TRBJ2-2, with TRBD2 matching 10 bases. Germline-derived CDR1 and CDR2 are SGHKS and YYEKEE (reference sequence). V shed 4 bases, J shed 6 bases, and the junction held 9 bases outside the gene matches. This CDR3 contains 16 residues.

The rearrangement joins TRBV7-2 to TRBJ2-7; 7 nucleotides align to TRBD2. This CDR3 comprises 16 residues. J lost 2 bases, V lost 5 bases, and 12 bases had no gene match. Germline CDR1 is SGHTA and CDR2 is FQGNSA. CDR3 DNA sequence: TGTGCCAGCAGCGCCATCTTGGGGGGGTTCCCCTACGAGCAGTACTTC. Protein: CASSAILGGFPYEQYF.

The chain joins TRBV7-2 to TRBJ2-3; tentatively, D is TRBD2 (6 bases). Germline CDR1 reads SGHTA; CDR2 reads FQGNSA. V lost 5 bases, J lost 4 bases, and 19 bases lay in between. CDR3 size: 16 residues. The CDR3 nucleotides are TGTGCCAGCAGCCCAGAGGGTCGGCGGGGCCCAGATACGCAGTATTTT. Its translation is CASSPEGRRGPDTQYF.

A remark on this clone: This CDR3 is also generated by other DNA sequences in the sample. This chain joins TRBV6-5 and TRBJ1-1; no firm D call. Germline assignment: CDR1 MNHEY and CDR2 SVGAGI. The CDR3 runs to 13 residues. Trimming left V 6 bases short and J 1 base short, with 9 bases between. The CDR3, as DNA: TGTGCCAGCAGCTCCGGACCGAACACTGAAGCTTTCTTT. Encoded protein: CASSSGPNTEAFF.

This sequence joins TRBV7-8 and TRBJ2-1; 8 bases are shared with TRBD1. V was pared by 5 bases and J by 4 bases, with 7 bases of the junction left unmatched. Germline assignment: CDR1 SGHVS and CDR2 FQNEAQ. The CDR3 loop spans 15 amino acids. The CDR3 sequence is CASSHRGKEYNEQFF. The CDR3 DNA is TGTGCCAGCAGCCACAGGGGGAAGGAATACAATGAGCAGTTCTTC.

The genes are TRBV18 and TRBJ2-7; 8 nucleotides line up with TRBD2. The length of the CDR3 is 17 residues. V lost 5 bases, J lost 4 bases, and 16 bases stayed unmatched. Per the germline V gene, CDR1 is KGHSH and CDR2 is LQKENI. CDR3 DNA: TGTGCCAGCTCAACCTCCCTTTATAGCGGGGCAGGATACGAGCAGTACTTC. Its protein product is CASSTSLYSGAGYEQYF.

This clone showed up just once. The chain recombines TRBV11-2 with TRBJ1-4; D gene unclear. Germline-derived CDR1 and CDR2 are SGHAT and FQNNGV. V was trimmed by 4 bases and J by 2 bases, leaving 17 bases between them. The CDR3 loop spans 17 amino acids. DNA for the CDR3: TGTGCCAGCAGCTCTTACTTAGAGGGCGGGACTAATGAAAAACTGTTTTTT. Amino acid sequence: CASSSYLEGGTNEKLFF.

This chain's CDR3 is CASSDSTGIGVGKLFF. The CDR3 nucleotides read TGTGCCAGCAGTGATTCCACAGGGATTGGAGTTGGAAAACTGTTTTTT. The chain employs TRBV25-1 and TRBJ1-4, with TRBD1 as a possible D gene (6 bases). V was cut by 3 bases and J by 10 bases, with 21 bases left in between. This CDR3 has 16 residues. Germline CDR1 reads MGHDK; CDR2 reads SYGVNS.

The chain links TRBV5-6 to TRBJ2-7; 7 bases fit TRBD1. The germline gives CDR1 SGHDT, CDR2 YYEEEE. The V gene end was trimmed by 2 bases and the J gene end by 2 bases; junction bases not matched to a gene: 4. This CDR3 is 14 amino acids long. CDR3: CASSFRGNPYEQYF. The CDR3 coding sequence is TGTGCCAGCAGCTTCAGGGGGAACCCCTACGAGCAGTACTTC.

V and J are TRBV14 and TRBJ2-3; D is uncertain. CDR1 is SGHDN, CDR2 FVKESK, per germline. CDR3 size: 15 residues. V was cut by 1 base and J by 5 bases, with 13 bases left in between. DNA for the CDR3: TGTGCCAGCAGCCAAGTTGCGCGTGTCGGAGATACGCAGTATTTT. Protein product: CASSQVARVGDTQYF.

The chain links TRBV10-3 to TRBJ1-6, with 8 bases aligning to TRBD1. This CDR3 is built from 17 residues. Germline V gene data show CDR1 as ENHRY and CDR2 as SYGVKD. V was clipped by 1 base and J by 4 bases; unmatched bases: 6. The CDR3, as DNA: TGTGCCATCAGTGAGTTGGGACAGGAGAGTTATAATTCACCCCTCCACTTT. Residues: CAISELGQESYNSPLHF.

This chain connects TRBV11-3 to TRBJ1-6, with 7 bases fitting TRBD1. With 5 bases clipped from V and 0 bases from J, the junction kept 7 bases outside the gene matches. This CDR3 spans 17 amino acids. Germline V CDR1 and CDR2: SGHNT, YENEEA. In nucleotides, the CDR3 is TGTGCCAGCAGCACTTCGACAGGGAGCTCCTATAATTCACCCCTCCACTTT. Its translation: CASSTSTGSSYNSPLHF. The full variable domain, in which reference TRBV11-3 and TRBJ1-6 provide the parts outside the CDR3, is EAGVVQSPRYKIIEKKQPVAFWCNPISGHNTLYWYLQNLGQGPELLIRYENEEAVDDSQLPKDRFSAERLKGVDSTLKIQPAELGDSAVYLCASSTSTGSSYNSPLHFGNGTRLTVT.

The chain links TRBV7-6 to TRBJ1-5; weak D call: TRBD1 (5 bases). V was trimmed by 4 bases and J by 3 bases, leaving 7 bases between them. Germline-derived CDR1 and CDR2 are SGHVS and FNYEAQ. CDR3 length equals 13 residues. CDR3 in DNA: TGTGCCAGCAGCTACGGACACAATCAGCCCCAGCATTTT. Encoded protein: CASSYGHNQPQHF.

The chain carries TRBV28 and TRBJ2-4; D call uncertain. This CDR3 contains 13 residues. Germline loops: CDR1 MDHEN, CDR2 SYDVKM. Trimming pared 6 bases from V and 7 bases from J, leaving 13 bases between. The CDR3 sequence: CASRHDGGNIQYF. CDR3 in DNA: TGTGCCAGCAGGCACGACGGTGGGAACATTCAGTACTTC.

The chain carries TRBV9 and TRBJ2-7; TRBD1 matches 8 bases. The V and J ends lost 0 bases and 1 base, in that order; junction bases with no gene match: 9. This CDR3 is built from 17 residues. Germline CDR1 SGDLS, CDR2 YYNGEE. CDR3 in DNA: TGTGCCAGCAGCGTAGACTCTACAGGGGGGTCTTCCTACGAGCAGTACTTC. Translated, it gives CASSVDSTGGSSYEQYF.

The rearrangement joins TRBV28 to TRBJ2-7; D is ambiguous. Germline values: CDR1 MDHEN, CDR2 SYDVKM. V lost 4 bases, J lost 1 base, and 8 bases lay in between. This CDR3 spans 13 amino acids. The CDR3 DNA follows: TGTGCCAGCAGTTGGACGGATTCCTACGAGCAGTACTTC. Its translation is CASSWTDSYEQYF.

V is TRBV4-1 and J is TRBJ1-5, with TRBD1 as a possible D gene (6 bases). The germline CDR1 and CDR2 sequences are MGHRA and YSYEKL. This CDR3 has 14 amino acids. V lost 4 bases to trimming and J lost 3 bases, with 10 bases between them. The CDR3 sequence: CASSPWTDNQPQHF. CDR3 coding DNA: TGCGCCAGCAGCCCGTGGACAGACAATCAGCCCCAGCATTTT.

The chain employs TRBV28 and TRBJ2-6; no reliable D call. Germline V gene sequence: CDR1 MDHEN, CDR2 SYDVKM. V was cut by 6 bases and J by 0 bases, with 3 bases left in between. This CDR3 comprises 13 residues. DNA of the CDR3: TGTGCCAGCAGGGGCTCTGGGGCCAACGTCCTGACTTTC. Its translation is CASRGSGANVLTF. The full variable domain, its missing parts supplied by reference TRBV28 and TRBJ2-6, is DVKVTQSSRYLVKRTGEKVFLECVQDMDHENMFWYRQDPGLGLRLIYFSYDVKMKEKGDIPEGYSVSREKKERFSLILESASTNQTSMYLCASRGSGANVLTFGAGSRLTVL.

The chain links TRBV5-6 to TRBJ1-2, with 7 bases matching TRBD1. V lost 2 bases, J lost 5 bases, and 3 bases stayed unmatched. The CDR3 has 13 residues. Germline CDR1 and CDR2: SGHDT and YYEEEE. This chain's CDR3 is CASSLGGGYGYTF. CDR3 in DNA: TGTGCCAGCAGCTTAGGGGGCGGATATGGCTACACCTTC.

The chain carries TRBV6-5 and TRBJ2-7, with D unresolved. CDR1 is MNHEY, CDR2 SVGAGI, per germline. The CDR3 spans 14 residues. The V and J ends lost 4 bases and 4 bases respectively, with 14 bases between them. DNA for the CDR3: TGTGCCAGCAGTTCGGGCCAAGTCGGTTACGAGCAGTACTTC. Translated, it gives CASSSGQVGYEQYF.

V and J are TRBV27 and TRBJ1-2; D gene unclear. Per the germline V gene, CDR1 is MNHEY and CDR2 is SMNVEV (reference sequence). The CDR3 spans 13 residues. V was clipped by 6 bases and J by 0 bases, with 8 bases between them. This CDR3 reads CASSAASNYGYTF. The CDR3 coding sequence is TGTGCCAGCAGCGCGGCATCTAACTATGGCTACACCTTC.

DNA of the CDR3: TGTGCCAGCAGCCCGGGAGATACGCAGTATTTT. As protein: CASSPGDTQYF. The genes are TRBV6-5 and TRBJ2-3; D not resolved. Germline lookup yields CDR1 MNHEY and CDR2 SVGAGI. This CDR3 region has 11 residues. Trimming cost V 6 bases and J 5 bases, with 6 bases left between them.

This clone occurred a few times. The genes are TRBV5-1 and TRBJ1-2, with 7 bases lining up with TRBD1. This CDR3 is 14 amino acids long. CDR1 SGHRS and CDR2 YFSETQ come from the germline V gene. With V trimmed by 0 bases and J by 4 bases, 3 bases remained unmatched. Here the CDR3 reads CASSLARDSYGYTF. Here the CDR3 DNA reads TGCGCCAGCAGCTTGGCCCGGGACAGCTATGGCTACACCTTC.

The V call is TRBV2, the J call TRBJ2-3; 9 bases map to TRBD2. Germline V gene sequence: CDR1 SNHLY, CDR2 FYNNEI. With V trimmed by 2 bases and J by 0 bases, 3 bases remained unmatched. The CDR3 runs 16 residues. The CDR3 protein is CASSEMRGGSTDTQYF. Here the CDR3 DNA reads TGTGCCAGCAGTGAAATGCGGGGGGGGAGCACAGATACGCAGTATTTT. Using reference TRBV2 and TRBJ2-3 for the parts outside the CDR3, the full variable domain is EPEVTQTPSHQVTQMGQEVILRCVPISNHLYFYWYRQILGQKVEFLVSFYNNEISEKSEIFDDQFSVERPDGSNFTLKIRSTKLEDSAMYFCASSEMRGGSTDTQYFGPGTRLTVL.